The clone carrying this T cell receptor (beta chain) has more than one count but fewer than ten. This sample is drawn from a study of blood T cell repertoires in COVID-19. Measured with immunoSEQ multiplex PCR; TCRdb has only the in-frame clones, and not every one. This table holds about 220,000 clones, over 80% found once. This CDR3 has 13 residues. V was cut by 4 bases and J by 5 bases, with 8 bases left in between. CDR1 is ENHRY, CDR2 SYGVKD, per germline. The clonotype originates from a human donor in a cohort sampled during active COVID-19. The chain joins TRBV10-3 to TRBJ2-2; D is undetermined. Material for sequencing was peripheral blood. For the CDR3, the DNA is TGTGCCATCAGTGCCAGGCCGACCGGGGAGCTGTTTTTT. Protein: CAISARPTGELFF.